The source of this T cell receptor (beta chain) is a study of T cells in Graves' hyperthyroidism and ophthalmopathy. Clinical symptoms, serum thyroxine, TRAb, thyroid ultrasound and orbital computed tomography informed diagnoses. A few counts support this clonotype. Trimming took off 5 bases at V and 5 bases at J, with 18 bases between the two ends. The CDR3 is 16 residues long. Per germline, CDR1 SGHVS and CDR2 FNYEAQ. The investigators amplified TCR beta CDR3 regions from RNA transcripts. With the HTBI primer set, the TCR CDR3 went through a first round of RT-PCR. TCRdb reprocessed the multiplex PCR reads via MiXCR and lists one record per CDR3 protein. Found here are about 640,000 distinct CDR3 sequences, 40% to 55% of them singletons; the top ten hold about 7%.

This clonotype originated in an adult man with Graves' disease, either hyperthyroidism or ophthalmopathy (not recorded which). Sequencing was done on a sample of peripheral blood or thyroid tissue (not recorded which). The chain recombines TRBV7-6 with TRBJ1-4; D is undetermined. The DNA of the CDR3 is TGTGCCAGCAGCCCATTAATTCCCGGATCCAATGAAAAACTGTTTTTT. It yields the protein CASSPLIPGSNEKLFF.